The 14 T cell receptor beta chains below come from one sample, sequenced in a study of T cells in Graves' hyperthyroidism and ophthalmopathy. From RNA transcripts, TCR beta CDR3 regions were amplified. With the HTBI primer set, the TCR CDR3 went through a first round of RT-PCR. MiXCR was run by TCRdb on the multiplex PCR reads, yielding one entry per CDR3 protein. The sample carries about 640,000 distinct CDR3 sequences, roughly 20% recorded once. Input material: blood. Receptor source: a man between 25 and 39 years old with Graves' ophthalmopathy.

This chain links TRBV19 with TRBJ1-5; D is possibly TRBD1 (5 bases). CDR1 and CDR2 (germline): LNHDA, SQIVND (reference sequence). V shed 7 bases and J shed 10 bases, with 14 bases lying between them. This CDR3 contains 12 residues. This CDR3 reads CASTQGDLPQHF. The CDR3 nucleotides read TGTGCCAGTACCCAGGGCGACCTACCCCAGCATTTT.

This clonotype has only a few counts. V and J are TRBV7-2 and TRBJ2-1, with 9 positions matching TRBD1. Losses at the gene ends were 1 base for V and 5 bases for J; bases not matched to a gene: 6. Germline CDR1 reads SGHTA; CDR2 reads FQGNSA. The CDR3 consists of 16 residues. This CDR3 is CASSLEGTGLHNEQFF. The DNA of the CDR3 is TGTGCCAGCAGCTTAGAAGGGACAGGGTTGCACAATGAGCAGTTCTTC.

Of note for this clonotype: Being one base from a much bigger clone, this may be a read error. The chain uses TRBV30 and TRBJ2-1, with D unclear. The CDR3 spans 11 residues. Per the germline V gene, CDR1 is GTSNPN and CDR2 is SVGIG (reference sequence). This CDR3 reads CARSVGTEQFF. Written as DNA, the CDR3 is TGTGCCCGGAGTGTAGGTACTGAGCAGTTCTTC.

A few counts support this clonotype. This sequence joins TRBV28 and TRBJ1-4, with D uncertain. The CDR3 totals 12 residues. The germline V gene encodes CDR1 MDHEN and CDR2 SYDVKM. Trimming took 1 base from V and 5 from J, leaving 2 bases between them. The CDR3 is CASSLFNEKLFF. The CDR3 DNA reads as TGTGCCAGCAGTTTATTCAATGAAAAACTGTTTTTT.

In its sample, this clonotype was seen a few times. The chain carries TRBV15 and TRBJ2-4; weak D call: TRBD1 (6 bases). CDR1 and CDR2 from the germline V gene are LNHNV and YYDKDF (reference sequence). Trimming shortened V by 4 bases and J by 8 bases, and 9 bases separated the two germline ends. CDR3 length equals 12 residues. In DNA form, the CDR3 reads TGTGCCACCAGCAAACAGGGCTACATTCAGTACTTC. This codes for CATSKQGYIQYF.

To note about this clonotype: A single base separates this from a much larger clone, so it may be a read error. This CDR3 reads CASSYSTRETQFF. The CDR3, as DNA: TGTGCCAGCAGTTACTCGACACGAGAGACCCAGTTCTTC. V gene TRBV6-5 combines with J gene TRBJ2-5; D unresolved. The J call is in doubt because the DNA end fits TRBJ2-1 better. Germline V gene data show CDR1 as MNHEY and CDR2 as SVGAGI. CDR3 size: 13 residues.

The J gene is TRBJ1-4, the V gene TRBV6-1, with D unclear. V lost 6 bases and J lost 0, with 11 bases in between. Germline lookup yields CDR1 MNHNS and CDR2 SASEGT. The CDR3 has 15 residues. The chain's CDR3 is CASSQTGATNEKLFF. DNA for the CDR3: TGTGCCAGCAGCCAAACCGGGGCAACTAATGAAAAACTGTTTTTT.

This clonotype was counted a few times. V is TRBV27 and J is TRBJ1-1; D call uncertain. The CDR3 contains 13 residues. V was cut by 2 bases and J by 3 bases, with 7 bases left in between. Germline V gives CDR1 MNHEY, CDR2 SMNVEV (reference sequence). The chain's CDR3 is CASSLSSHTEAFF. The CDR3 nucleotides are TGTGCCAGCAGTTTAAGCTCGCACACTGAAGCTTTCTTT.

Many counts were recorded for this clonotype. The CDR3: CASSPPLLTNTEAFF. CDR3 nucleotide sequence: TGTGCCAGCAGTCCCCCTCTCCTCACGAACACTGAAGCTTTCTTT. The chain joins TRBV28 to TRBJ1-1; D is unclear. CDR3 length: 15 amino acids. CDR1 is MDHEN, CDR2 SYDVKM, per germline. The V and J ends lost 5 bases and 1 base respectively, with 14 bases between them.

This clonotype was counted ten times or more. The CDR3 sequence: CASSWDYGQGSYNEQFF. CDR3 coding DNA: TGCGCCAGCAGCTGGGATTATGGCCAGGGCTCCTACAATGAGCAGTTCTTC. The V gene is TRBV5-1, the J gene TRBJ2-1; tentative D call: TRBD1 (5 bases). The V gene's germline CDR1 is SGHRS and CDR2 YFSETQ. This CDR3 spans 17 amino acids. V shed 3 bases and J shed 0 bases, with 16 bases lying between them.

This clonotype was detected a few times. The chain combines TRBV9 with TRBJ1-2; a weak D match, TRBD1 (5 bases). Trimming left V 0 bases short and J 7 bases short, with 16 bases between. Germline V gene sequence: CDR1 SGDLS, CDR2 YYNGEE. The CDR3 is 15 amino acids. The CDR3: CASSVDPGAGRGYTF. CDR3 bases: TGTGCCAGCAGCGTAGACCCCGGGGCAGGCCGTGGCTACACCTTC.

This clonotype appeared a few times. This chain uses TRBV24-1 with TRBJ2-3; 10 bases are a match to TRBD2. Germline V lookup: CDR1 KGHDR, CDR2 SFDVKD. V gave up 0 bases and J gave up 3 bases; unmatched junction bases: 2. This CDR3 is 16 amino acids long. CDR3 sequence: CATSDLVLAGTDTQYF. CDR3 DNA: TGTGCCACCAGTGATTTGGTACTAGCGGGAACAGATACGCAGTATTTT.

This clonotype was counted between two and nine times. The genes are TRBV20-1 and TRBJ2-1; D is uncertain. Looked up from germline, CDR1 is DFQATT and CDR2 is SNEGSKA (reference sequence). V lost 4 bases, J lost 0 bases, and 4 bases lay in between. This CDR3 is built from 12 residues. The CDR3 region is CSATDSYNEQFF. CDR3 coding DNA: TGCAGTGCTACGGACTCCTACAATGAGCAGTTCTTC.

This chain's CDR3 is CASSSRLYSLGWGQFF. The CDR3 DNA follows: TGTGCCAGCAGTTCCCGGCTCTATTCCTTAGGCTGGGGGCAGTTCTTC. The genes are TRBV28 and TRBJ2-1; no clear D. This CDR3 is 16 amino acids long. The V gene lost 4 bases and the J gene lost 12 bases, with 25 bases spanning the gap. CDR1 MDHEN and CDR2 SYDVKM come from the germline V gene.